This entry lists 5 T cell receptor beta chains sequenced from one sample in a study of patients and donors after allogeneic stem cell transplantation. Each CDR3 protein is one row after TCRdb ran MiXCR on the RT-PCR reads. The table lists about 57,000 distinct CDR3 sequences, more than 10% of them singletons. The sample taken for sequencing was blood, either unsorted or a sorted T cell fraction (not recorded which). Every receptor here comes from a human donor who was either an allogeneic HSCT recipient or a stem cell or donor lymphocyte infusion donor (not recorded which). It is not recorded whose cells these are; they may come from a transplant donor.

V gene TRBV5-1 combines with J gene TRBJ2-1; a weak D match, TRBD1 (5 bases). V dropped 4 bases and J dropped 4 bases, with 21 bases sitting between them. The CDR3 spans 17 residues. Germline V gene data show CDR1 as SGHRS and CDR2 as YFSETQ. CDR3 bases: TGCGCCAGCAGCACAGACAGACCTACGGGCCGGTACAATGAGCAGTTCTTC. This translates into CASSTDRPTGRYNEQFF.

This chain links TRBV20-1 with TRBJ2-3, with TRBD1 matching 8 bases. The CDR3 runs 16 residues. V gave up 0 bases and J gave up 1 base; unmatched junction bases: 6. Germline loops: CDR1 DFQATT, CDR2 SNEGSKA (reference sequence). The CDR3 spells CSARDPPDRGTDTQYF. CDR3 DNA sequence: TGCAGTGCTAGAGACCCCCCGGACAGGGGCACAGATACGCAGTATTTT.

This clonotype was counted between two and nine times. This chain connects TRBV25-1 to TRBJ2-7, with no clear D. With 2 bases removed from V and 6 bases from J, the gap between germline ends came to 2 bases. The germline gives CDR1 MGHDK, CDR2 SYGVNS. The length of the CDR3 is 10 residues. CDR3 protein: CASSEGEQYF. DNA for the CDR3: TGTGCCAGCAGTGAAGGCGAGCAGTACTTC.

This clonotype was detected many times. The CDR3 bases are TGTGCCAGCAGTGACAGATTAGCCTATGAAGCTTTCTTT. Encoded protein: CASSDRLAYEAFF. This chain joins TRBV25-1 and TRBJ1-1; D is unclear. V shed 3 bases and J shed 7 bases, with 12 bases lying between them. Per germline, CDR1 MGHDK and CDR2 SYGVNS. The CDR3 spans 13 residues.

This clonotype was seen repeatedly, ten times or more. The rearrangement joins TRBV5-6 to TRBJ2-3; no reliable D call. The CDR3 contains 15 residues. The germline V and J ends were trimmed by 2 bases and 1 base, with 11 bases remaining between them. Germline-derived CDR1 and CDR2 are SGHDT and YYEEEE. The CDR3 is CASSLLLLGTDTQYF. CDR3 DNA sequence: TGTGCCAGCAGCTTACTCCTTCTTGGCACAGATACGCAGTATTTT.